The source of this T cell receptor (beta chain) is a study of identical twins. Trimming took 4 bases from V and 4 from J, leaving 13 bases between them. Per germline, CDR1 ENHRY and CDR2 SYGVKD. This CDR3 contains 14 residues. The study, taken as a whole, reports: Fewer insertions characterized abundant cord blood beta clonotypes, whereas memory repertoires showed none.

A universal primer site was added by template switching, and unique molecular identifiers were carried by the cDNA. TCRdb recomputed calls from the 5' RACE reads with MiXCR, one row per CDR3 protein. Here the sample spans about 810,000 distinct CDR3 sequences, approximately 13% being singletons. The donor group consisted entirely of healthy Caucasians. Remarks on this clonotype: Its antigen is undetermined.

The same specimen was also included in a second study, on yellow fever vaccine responses in identical twins. As that study records: Twins' T cell vaccine responses reportedly looked partly convergent, partly personalized.

The sample comprised PBMCs. V is TRBV10-3 and J is TRBJ2-5; possibly TRBD1 for D (6 bases). The sequence was obtained from a woman aged 18-35 years in good health. CDR3 sequence: CAISVGGAGETQYF. The DNA for the CDR3 is TGTGCCATCAGTGTTGGGGGCGCGGGAGAGACCCAGTACTTC.